A selection of T cell receptor beta chains follows, all from one sample in a study of blood T cell repertoires in COVID-19. Generated by immunoSEQ multiplex PCR, the TCRdb table keeps only in-frame clones and is missing some. This table holds approximately 150,000 clones, about 76% found once. The sample was peripheral blood. These receptors all come from a human donor in a cohort sampled during active COVID-19. Both conserved end residues are part of each CDR3. The order of the fields is V gene, D gene, clone size, J gene, CDR3 DNA, CDR3 protein. D genes are given only for firm matches. Rows give clone size only sometimes, using once, few, many, or a class for an expanded clone.

V: TRBV9; D: TRBD2; size: .; J: TRBJ2-7; DNA: TGTGCCAGCAGCGTAGGGACTAGTAGTAGGGTAGGTGGCTACGAGCAGTACTTC; CDR3: CASSVGTSSRVGGYEQYF
V: TRBV4-3; D: TRBD2; size: once; J: TRBJ2-1; DNA: TGCGCCAGCAGCCAGTGGATAGCGGGACCCCGGCATGAGCAGTTCTTC; CDR3: CASSQWIAGPRHEQFF
V: TRBV2; D: TRBD2; size: .; J: TRBJ2-1; DNA: TGTGCCAGCAGTGAATTGCTTCTAGCGGCTAACTACAATGAGCAGTTCTTC; CDR3: CASSELLLAANYNEQFF
V: TRBV6-1; D: .; size: .; J: TRBJ2-2; DNA: TGTGCCAGCAGTGAAAATCGTCCCTACACCGGGGAGCTGTTTTTT; CDR3: CASSENRPYTGELFF
V: TRBV7-8; D: TRBD1; size: .; J: TRBJ1-6; DNA: TGTGCCAGCAGCCCCCTGTATGCGGGACAGGGGGGAAGCTCCTATAATTCACCCCTCCACTTT; CDR3: CASSPLYAGQGGSSYNSPLHF
V: TRBV5-4; D: .; size: .; J: TRBJ1-3; DNA: TGTGCCAGCAGCTTGGATGGGCACTCTGGAAACACCATATATTTT; CDR3: CASSLDGHSGNTIYF
V: TRBV19; D: .; size: .; J: TRBJ2-7; DNA: TGTGCCAGTAGTATTCTGTACAGGGACCACGAGCAGTACTTC; CDR3: CASSILYRDHEQYF
V: TRBV7-3; D: .; size: .; J: TRBJ2-5; DNA: TGTGCCAGCAGCTTAGGGGGTTCGCTCAGGGGTCCCTTCGGGGAGACCCAGTACTTC; CDR3: CASSLGGSLRGPFGETQYF
V: TRBV7-6; D: TRBD2; size: .; J: TRBJ2-5; DNA: TGTGCCAGCAGCTCCCTAGCGGGGCAAGAGACCCAGTACTTC; CDR3: CASSSLAGQETQYF
V: TRBV5-6; D: .; size: .; J: TRBJ2-3; DNA: TGTGCCAGCAGCTTGGGGGGCGGCACAGATACGCAGTATTTT; CDR3: CASSLGGGTDTQYF
V: TRBV4-1; D: .; size: .; J: TRBJ2-5; DNA: TGCGCCAGCAGCCCAGGACCGACAGGGATGGGACTCCAAGAGACCCAGTACTTC; CDR3: CASSPGPTGMGLQETQYF
V: TRBV5-1; D: TRBD2; size: .; J: TRBJ2-7; DNA: TGCGCCAGCAGCTGGACCCTAGCGGGAGGGTCCTACGAGCAGTACTTC; CDR3: CASSWTLAGGSYEQYF
V: TRBV14; D: TRBD1; size: .; J: TRBJ1-6; DNA: TGTGCCAGCAAGGGGACAGGGGCCTCACCCCTCCACTTT; CDR3: CASKGTGASPLHF
V: TRBV19; D: TRBD2; size: once; J: TRBJ2-7; DNA: TGTGCCAGTAGTATGACTAGCGCCTACGAGCAGTACTTC; CDR3: CASSMTSAYEQYF
V: TRBV20-1; D: TRBD1; size: .; J: TRBJ2-7; DNA: TGCAGTGCTAGTGTTTCCCAGGGGGCCGACGAGCAGTACTTC; CDR3: CSASVSQGADEQYF
V: TRBV6-5; D: TRBD1; size: .; J: TRBJ2-7; DNA: TGTGCCAGCAGTAAGGGACAGGTGCCCTACGAGCAGTACTTC; CDR3: CASSKGQVPYEQYF
V: TRBV4-3; D: .; size: .; J: TRBJ2-1; DNA: TGCGCCAGCAGCCAAGAGGGGGCAGCCTACAATGAGCAGTTCTTC; CDR3: CASSQEGAAYNEQFF